In this sample, the clone carrying this TCR beta chain turned up a few times. This entry comes from a study of blood T cell repertoires in COVID-19. In the original processing: Using reference gene primer amplification, nucleated cell counts were estimated. Clones were sequenced by immunoSEQ multiplex PCR, and TCRdb holds only the in-frame ones, with some missing. D and trimming were read from the DNA, whereas the V and J calls and clone size are those reported in that table. This sample yields around 72,000 clones, of which roughly 76% are seen a single time; 20% to 25% belongs to the top ten. The CDR3 loop spans 14 amino acids. V was pared by 5 bases and J by 2 bases, with 12 bases between. The germline V gene has CDR1 MNHEY and CDR2 SVGAGI.

The chain links TRBV6-5 to TRBJ1-1, with D uncertain. This clonotype was obtained from a woman in her seventies with acute or convalescent COVID-19. Sequenced material: peripheral blood. CDR3 amino acids: CASSTGRINTEAFF. The CDR3 region has the DNA TGTGCCAGCAGTACCGGCAGGATAAACACTGAAGCTTTCTTT.